This T cell receptor beta chain was profiled in a study of shared clonotypes between healthy human individuals. The table came from immunoSEQ multiplex PCR; TCRdb's copy has only in-frame clones and leaves some out. The sample holds 2 million to 3 million clones; 80% to 95% are singletons and the top ten take about 0.34%. Study findings and constraints: Large sequencing depth failed to make sorted-subset sequencing complete, rarefaction showed. As a rule, naive subsets had a larger estimated richness than memory subsets. Of the naive CD4 clonotypes, around 4.7% were shared across a few donors.

This clone was picked up a small number of times. The antigen remains undetermined. The V gene's germline CDR1 is GTSNPN and CDR2 SVGIG (reference sequence). This CDR3 is built from 13 residues. Trimming removed 8 bases at V and 1 base at J, with 14 bases between. Sequencing was carried out using naive CD4+ T cells from PBMCs. Stated subset: CD45RA+ positively selected. The chain uses TRBV30 and TRBJ1-1; perhaps TRBD1 as D (6 bases). The receptor's source is a young man in good health. Some clones in this sample may be carry-over from other donors' samples. CDR3 coding DNA: TGTGCCGGGGGGGCGGGCCCGAACACTGAAGCTTTCTTT. Amino acids: CAGGAGPNTEAFF.